This section outlines one T cell receptor (beta chain) sequence together with its context. The data are from a study of T cell clones after liver transplantation. From germline, CDR1 is SGHRS and CDR2 YFSETQ. The CDR3 consists of 15 residues. The junction had 0 bases not matched to a gene; V was cut back by 1 base and J by 1 base. CD3+CD4+ and CD3+CD8+ cells were FACS-sorted from thawed unstimulated PBMCs. Profiling relied on immunoSEQ multiplex PCR, and the TCRdb table lists in-frame clones only, not all of them. Here the sample spans 80,000 or so clones, about 84% being singletons. V gene TRBV5-1 combines with J gene TRBJ2-3; 10 nucleotides match TRBD2. The clonotype originates from a human patient who received a liver transplant. Some T cells may originate from the graft donor. This specimen consisted of CD4+ T cells from blood, obtained approximately 45 months after liver transplant. The CDR3 sequence: CASSLLAGGTDTQYF. The DNA of the CDR3 is TGCGCCAGCAGCTTGCTAGCGGGGGGCACAGATACGCAGTATTTT.